This paragraph covers one TCR beta chain sequence. Its antigen is not identified. This entry belongs to a study of T cells in Graves' hyperthyroidism and ophthalmopathy. Study in general: Peripheral blood was acquired at first diagnosis, ahead of any therapy whatsoever. The study's findings and limits: Ophthalmopathy stood apart from stable hyperthyroidism in a 13 V-J model. Blood also contained most expanded thyroid clonotypes above 0.001.

Lactation, pregnancy, other autoimmune disease or uncontrolled infection excluded patients. Amplified regions were TCR beta CDR3 sequences from RNA transcripts. HTBI primers drove first-round RT-PCR of the TCR CDR3. TCRdb recomputed calls from the multiplex PCR reads with MiXCR, one row per CDR3 protein. The sample shows around 720,000 distinct CDR3 sequences, 35% of them seen only once. The specimen sequenced was blood. This receptor was identified in a woman in her forties with Graves' hyperthyroidism.

CDR3 DNA sequence: TGCGCCAGCAGCCAAGACCCCTTTGAGGACGAGCAGTACTTC. Translated, it gives CASSQDPFEDEQYF. The chain combines TRBV4-3 with TRBJ2-7; D not resolved. The V end lost 0 bases, the J end lost 5 bases, and 11 bases lay between the germline ends. The CDR3 covers 14 residues. CDR1 and CDR2 (germline): LGHNA, YSLEER.